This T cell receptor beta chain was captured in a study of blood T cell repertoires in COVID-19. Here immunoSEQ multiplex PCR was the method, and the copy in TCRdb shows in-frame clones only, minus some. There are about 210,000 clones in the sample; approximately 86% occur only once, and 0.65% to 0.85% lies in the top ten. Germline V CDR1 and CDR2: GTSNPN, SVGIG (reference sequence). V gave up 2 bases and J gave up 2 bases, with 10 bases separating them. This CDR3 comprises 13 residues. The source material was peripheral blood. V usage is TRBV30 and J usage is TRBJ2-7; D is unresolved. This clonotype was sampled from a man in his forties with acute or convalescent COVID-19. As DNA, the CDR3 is TGTGCCTGGAGTTCGCTGGGCCCCTACGAGCAGTACTTC. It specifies CAWSSLGPYEQYF.